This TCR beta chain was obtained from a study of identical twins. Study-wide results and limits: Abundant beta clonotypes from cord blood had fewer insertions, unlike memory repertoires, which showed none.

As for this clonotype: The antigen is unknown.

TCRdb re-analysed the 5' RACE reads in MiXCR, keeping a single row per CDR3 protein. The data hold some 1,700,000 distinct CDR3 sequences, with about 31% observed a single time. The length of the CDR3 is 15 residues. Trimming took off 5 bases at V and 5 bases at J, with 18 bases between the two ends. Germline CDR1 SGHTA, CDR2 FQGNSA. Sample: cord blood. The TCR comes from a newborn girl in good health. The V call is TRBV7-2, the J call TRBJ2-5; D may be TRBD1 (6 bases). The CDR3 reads CASSPRTQGTETQYF. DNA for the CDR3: TGTGCCAGCAGCCCAAGAACTCAGGGGACGGAGACCCAGTACTTC.